This T cell receptor (beta chain) was sequenced in a study of T-cell reconstitution after alpha-beta-depleted transplantation in children. Study outcomes and limitations: Most T-cell counts and diversity one year after the transplant came from T cells that were newly produced.

Construction of the TCRbeta library involved unique molecular identifiers. TCRdb re-called the PCR reads through MiXCR, storing one row per CDR3 protein. The sample yields 600,000 to 800,000 distinct CDR3 sequences, less than 15% seen once. This CDR3 is built from 13 residues. With 6 bases removed from V and 4 bases from J, the gap between germline ends came to 13 bases. CDR1 is DFQATT and CDR2 is SNEGSKA in the germline V gene (reference sequence). This clonotype appeared many times. Its antigen is undetermined. The TCR comes from a girl aged 2 to 10 with congenital amegakaryocytic thrombocytopenia, due to receive a stem cell transplant. V gene TRBV20-1 combines with J gene TRBJ2-1; a possible D gene is TRBD1 (6 bases). Material: PBMCs, obtained before TCRalphabeta/CD19-depleted stem cell transplant. The CDR3 region is CSAGRGTYNEQFF. CDR3 DNA: TGCAGTGCCGGCAGGGGCACGTACAATGAGCAGTTCTTC.